Reported below is one T cell receptor (beta chain). This receptor's antigen is unknown. Within one base of it there is no much larger clone, and no base qualities were kept. The CDR3 has 15 amino acids, counting the end cysteine and phenylalanine. The retained sequence is limited to the CDR3, 45 bases, with the frame set at the first base. CDR1 and CDR2 were assigned from the germline V gene as MNHEY and SVGEGT. The junction carries 11 bases between V and J, which are trimmed by 2 bases and 0 bases respectively. The ViraFEST assay stimulated PBMC with viral peptide pools and then used TCR sequencing to identify antigen-specific CD4+ T cell clonotypes by expansion. After 10 days of culture, CD4+ T cells were isolated with the EasySep CD4+ T cell isolation kit. PCR-confirmed SARS-CoV-2 infection had occurred in convalescent patients between March and December 2020, before the Alpha, Beta and Delta variants emerged in the United States. Over 1.5 million PBMC per well were cultured with around 9.8 ug/ml peptides in IMDM containing roughly 5% human AB serum, approximately 9.1 IU/ml IL-2 and gentamicin. A peptide pool from HIV-1 Nef was used as the negative control culture condition. Half of the culture medium was replaced with fresh IL-2-containing medium on days 3 and 7. Unless otherwise noted, each peptide stimulation condition was cultured in triplicate wells. PBMC were separated from whole blood using Ficoll-Paque Plus gradient centrifugation and were then either cryopreserved at -140C or used fresh. The QIAamp micro DNA kit was used to extract genomic DNA from the cultured CD4+ T cells.

These data belong to a study of vaccination effects on CD4 cells after COVID-19 (dated by TCRdb to between 2020 and 2023). In terms of the full investigation: Each participant received two doses of an mRNA SARS-CoV-2 vaccine, either BNT162b2 or mRNA-1273. Cultures from other donors in the study were sequenced using the Oncomine TCR Beta short-read assay on an Illumina iSeq 100. The full study included 9 to 10 COVID-19 convalescent patients and a handful of SARS-CoV-2-naive healthy vaccine recipients. SARS-CoV-2 spike-specific CD4+ TCR repertoires were compared before and after mRNA vaccination in COVID-19 convalescent patients and in infection-naive vaccine recipients. Pre-vaccine samples from two convalescent patients were drawn 16 days and one week before the first dose, 142 and 148 days after COVID-19 diagnosis.

Findings and caveats that apply to the study as a whole: In convalescent patients, the post-vaccine spike-reactive repertoire consisted mainly of new vaccine-induced clones, largely distinct from infection-induced clones. The study was limited by a small number of convalescent patients, and early post-infection timepoints were lacking. Marked clonal contraction was observed in both infection-induced and vaccine-induced clones at late post-vaccination timepoints, consistent with waning T cell responses.

Receptors were amplified or captured by the immunoSEQ multiplex PCR assay. DNA from the cultured, isolated CD4+ T cells was subjected to TCR beta CDR3 sequencing. In the source study's methods: Non-productive TCR sequences were discarded, and reads were trimmed to the CDR3 region, with only CDR3s of 7 or more amino acids retained. Antigen-specific clonotypes were identified with the MANAFEST web app by comparing expansion in peptide wells against reference cultures. Positive clones required FDR<0.05 expansion versus reference and all other wells, odds ratio above 5, and frequency above 0.1% in two replicate wells. A clonotype was called cross-reactive if it was significantly expanded both in SARS-CoV-2 spike wells and in at least one common cold coronavirus spike condition. CDR3 similarity was assessed by Levenshtein distance with the stringdist R package, and unrooted trees were built with ape in R 3.6.1. Drawn from immuneACCESS, this table holds only the in-frame rearrangements with V and J called that TCRdb kept. Clones are partly lost; checked studies trace under half to an unresolved V gene and leave the rest unexplained. V, J and clone size are those of that table, while D and trimming were read from the DNA. For this sample there are 60,000 to 75,000 clones; around 72% appear just once. 5% of the sample is held by the ten biggest clonotypes.

The sequences come from CD4+ T cells from PBMCs cultured with HIV peptides, collected before COVID-19 vaccination. The sample's cell subset or site, from its label and the paper: HIV-1 Nef peptide pool negative control/reference culture. The chain joins TRBV6-2 or TRBV6-3 to TRBJ2-7; 5 matching bases give a weak D call of TRBD2. The receptor was isolated from a human donor who had a prior SARS-CoV-2 infection. This receptor has the CDR3 CASSYVAGASYEQYF. The sequenced DNA: TGTGCCAGCAGTTACGTGGCGGGTGCCTCCTACGAGCAGTACTTC.